The clone carrying this TCR beta chain came up many times. Its antigen is unknown. V was clipped by 7 bases and J by 4 bases, with 16 bases between them. The CDR3 contains 14 residues. The data are from a study of early T cells in non-severe SARS-CoV-2 infection. Overall study context: Chains were not paired, and sequencing was done on bulk RNA from unsorted whole blood.

Overall study results and limits: Database matching using VDJdb favored anti-spike CD8 responses, with private and CD4 specificities left missing.

TCRdb re-derived calls from the 5' RACE reads in MiXCR, one entry per CDR3 protein. The sample has 25,000 to 30,000 distinct CDR3 sequences, about 5.8% seen once. This receptor was taken from an adult who was a healthcare worker with PCR-confirmed SARS-CoV-2 infection or an uninfected control (not recorded which). The chain recombines TRBV12-3 or TRBV12-4 with TRBJ1-2; unclear D gene. Sequenced material: whole blood. CDR3 in DNA: TGTGCCAGCACCCGGCGAGGGATGGGCTATGGCTACACCTTC. Residues: CASTRRGMGYGYTF.